A single sample is the source of the 18 T cell receptor beta chains below, sequenced in a study of cytomegalovirus exposure and HLA in healthy donors. In the PCR, 60 Vbeta and 13 Jbeta primers were used. The data were produced by immunoSEQ multiplex PCR, yet TCRdb's version contains in-frame clones alone and is incomplete. Seen here are some 94,000 clones, roughly 70% observed once, and the top ten hold 2.7%. The sequencing input was PBMCs. These receptor sequences come from a man aged 45-65 years in good health and CMV-seronegative.

The chain combines TRBV4-1 with TRBJ1-5; 12 nucleotides line up with TRBD1. With 2 bases clipped from V and 6 bases from J, the junction kept 11 bases outside the gene matches. Germline lookup yields CDR1 MGHRA and CDR2 YSYEKL. There are 18 residues in the CDR3. CDR3 nucleotides: TGCGCCAGCAGCCAACTATCCTTGGGACAGGGGGCAGGTCAGCCCCAGCATTTT. As protein: CASSQLSLGQGAGQPQHF.

The chain has TRBV7-9 and TRBJ2-2, with 11 bases matching TRBD2. J gave up 3 bases and V 9 bases, and 6 bases lay outside the gene matches. The germline V gene has CDR1 SEHNR and CDR2 FQNEAQ (reference sequence). This CDR3 is 15 amino acids long. The CDR3 bases are TGTGCCAGAGAACGACTAGCGGGGTACACCGGGGAGCTGTTTTTT. Its translation is CARERLAGYTGELFF.

The V call is TRBV28, the J call TRBJ2-3; a possible D gene is TRBD2 (6 bases). The CDR3 has 15 residues. Germline CDR1 MDHEN, CDR2 SYDVKM. Trimming cost V 2 bases and J 0 bases, with 9 bases left between them. The CDR3 bases are TGTGCCAGCAGTTTAGCGGGACTCAGCACAGATACGCAGTATTTT. Its translation: CASSLAGLSTDTQYF.

This clone was recorded once. This chain uses TRBV10-1 with TRBJ2-5; D call uncertain. This CDR3 has 14 amino acids. The germline V gene has CDR1 WNHNN and CDR2 SYGVQD (reference sequence). V was pared by 0 bases and J by 6 bases, with 11 bases between. CDR3 sequence (DNA): TGCGCCAGCAGTGAGTCATATAGCAAGAAGACCCAGTACTTC. As protein: CASSESYSKKTQYF.

The V call is TRBV29-1, the J call TRBJ2-3; 14 bases match TRBD2. The germline V gene encodes CDR1 SQVTM and CDR2 ANQGSEA. Trimming at V came to 6 bases and at J to 4 bases, leaving 9 bases not matched to a gene. This CDR3 has 16 residues. The CDR3 sequence is CSVTGTSGRWADTQYF. The DNA for the CDR3 is TGCAGCGTAACCGGGACTAGCGGGAGATGGGCAGATACGCAGTATTTT.

The rearrangement links TRBV29-1 to TRBJ2-5, with 7 nucleotides matching TRBD1. The V and J ends lost 4 bases and 5 bases, in that order; junction bases with no gene match: 16. The CDR3 is 16 residues long. Germline values: CDR1 SQVTM, CDR2 ANQGSEA. The CDR3 DNA follows: TGCAGCGTTGGTTTGTTGCGGACAGGCGAGTTGGAGACCCAGTACTTC. Its protein product is CSVGLLRTGELETQYF.

The chain is built from TRBV4-2 and TRBJ2-7, with 8 bases that match TRBD2. There are 16 residues in the CDR3. Germline V gene sequence: CDR1 LGHNA, CDR2 YNFKEQ. V dropped 1 base and J dropped 3; count of bases not matched to a gene: 8. The CDR3 DNA is TGTGCCAGCAGCCAAGTCCAGCGGGGGCCCCTCTACGAGCAGTACTTC. Translating it yields CASSQVQRGPLYEQYF.

In DNA form, the CDR3 reads TGTGCCAGCAGCTTAGGGGCTAGCGGGAGAGGAGGCACCGGGGAGCTGTTTTTT. Protein: CASSLGASGRGGTGELFF. The rearrangement uses TRBV7-2 and TRBJ2-2, with TRBD2 matching 10 bases. Per germline, CDR1 SGHTA and CDR2 FQGNSA. The CDR3 length is 18 residues. The junction had 9 bases not matched to a gene; V was cut back by 1 base and J by 4 bases.

For the CDR3, the DNA is TGCAGCGTTGAACGGGGGGGAGATACGCAGTATTTT. This encodes CSVERGGDTQYF. V is TRBV29-1 and J is TRBJ2-3, with 8 bases matching TRBD2. With V trimmed by 2 bases and J by 5 bases, 0 bases remained unmatched. Germline V gene data show CDR1 as SQVTM and CDR2 as ANQGSEA. CDR3 length: 12 amino acids.

This clone was counted once. The chain carries TRBV7-2 and TRBJ1-4; TRBD1 matches at 11 bases. The CDR3 spans 14 residues. The germline V gene has CDR1 SGHTA and CDR2 FQGNSA. J was trimmed by 6 bases and V by 4 bases; bases with no gene match: 1. In DNA form, the CDR3 reads TGTGCCAGCAGCTGGGACAGGGGGGATGAAAAACTGTTTTTT. It encodes CASSWDRGDEKLFF. Full variable domain (missing parts from reference TRBV7-2 and TRBJ1-4): GAGVSQSPSNKVTEKGKDVELRCDPISGHTALYWYRQSLGQGLEFLIYFQGNSAPDKSGLPSDRFSAERTGGSVSTLTIQRTQQEDSAVYLCASSWDRGDEKLFFGSGTQLSVL.

This sequence joins TRBV2 and TRBJ1-1, with D perhaps matching TRBD1 (5 bases). The CDR3 has 10 amino acids. The germline V gene has CDR1 SNHLY and CDR2 FYNNEI. Trimming took 8 bases from V and 14 from J, leaving 15 bases between them. CDR3 protein: CASGRQGIFF. CDR3 DNA: TGTGCCAGCGGCCGGCAGGGTATATTCTTT.

J is TRBJ2-4 and V is TRBV28; 7 nucleotides match TRBD1. The CDR3 runs 15 residues. Germline CDR1 reads MDHEN; CDR2 reads SYDVKM. The J segment lost 0 bases and the V segment lost 7 bases, leaving 6 bases of the junction unmatched. Written as DNA, the CDR3 is TGTGCCAGCACCAGACAGGGCAAAGCCAAAAACATTCAGTACTTC. Translating it yields CASTRQGKAKNIQYF.

The chain recombines TRBV11-2 with TRBJ2-3, with D perhaps TRBD2 (5 bases). Germline-derived CDR1 and CDR2 are SGHAT and FQNNGV. The CDR3 consists of 11 residues. Between the trimmed V and J ends, which lost 5 bases and 6 bases, there was a span of 6 bases. The CDR3 sequence: CASSRGDTQYF. In DNA form, the CDR3 reads TGTGCCAGCAGCCGAGGGGATACGCAGTATTTT.

This chain uses TRBV19 with TRBJ1-6; 8 bases line up with TRBD1. Germline CDR1 reads LNHDA; CDR2 reads SQIVND (reference sequence). This CDR3 region has 12 residues. Trimming removed 7 bases from V and 12 bases from J; junction bases left unmatched: 5. This chain's CDR3 is CASTGQVGPLHF. In nucleotides, the CDR3 is TGTGCCAGTACGGGACAGGTAGGACCCCTCCACTTT.

The V call is TRBV5-1, the J call TRBJ2-1, with 9 bases identical to TRBD2. Germline V gene sequence: CDR1 SGHRS, CDR2 YFSETQ. The ends lost 0 bases at V and 6 bases at J; junction bases unmatched: 4. The CDR3 consists of 15 residues. DNA for the CDR3: TGCGCCAGCAGCTTGGGACTAGCGGACGGCAATGAGCAGTTCTTC. It yields the protein CASSLGLADGNEQFF.

The V and J genes are TRBV29-1 and TRBJ2-7; D may be TRBD2 (5 bases). The germline V and J ends were trimmed by 1 base and 0 bases, with 10 bases remaining between them. This CDR3 region has 14 residues. Germline CDR1 reads SQVTM; CDR2 reads ANQGSEA. CDR3 DNA: TGCAGCGTTGAAGGAACGGGATACTCCTACGAGCAGTACTTC. The encoded protein is CSVEGTGYSYEQYF.

The chain links TRBV4-2 to TRBJ2-5; possibly TRBD2 for D (7 bases). The CDR3 extends over 15 amino acids. Trimming took off 1 base at V and 3 bases at J, with 12 bases between the two ends. The germline V gene encodes CDR1 LGHNA and CDR2 YNFKEQ. The CDR3 is CASSQAGGQEETQYF. CDR3 coding DNA: TGTGCCAGCAGCCAAGCGGGGGGCCAAGAAGAGACCCAGTACTTC.

This clone was observed a handful of times. The chain carries TRBV30 and TRBJ1-3, with unresolved D. V was trimmed by 0 bases and J by 4 bases, leaving 10 bases between them. The CDR3 contains 14 residues. Germline CDR1 GTSNPN, CDR2 SVGIG (reference sequence). CDR3 DNA sequence: TGTGCCTGGAGTGTACAAGCGGGAGGAAACACCATATATTTT. Protein sequence: CAWSVQAGGNTIYF.